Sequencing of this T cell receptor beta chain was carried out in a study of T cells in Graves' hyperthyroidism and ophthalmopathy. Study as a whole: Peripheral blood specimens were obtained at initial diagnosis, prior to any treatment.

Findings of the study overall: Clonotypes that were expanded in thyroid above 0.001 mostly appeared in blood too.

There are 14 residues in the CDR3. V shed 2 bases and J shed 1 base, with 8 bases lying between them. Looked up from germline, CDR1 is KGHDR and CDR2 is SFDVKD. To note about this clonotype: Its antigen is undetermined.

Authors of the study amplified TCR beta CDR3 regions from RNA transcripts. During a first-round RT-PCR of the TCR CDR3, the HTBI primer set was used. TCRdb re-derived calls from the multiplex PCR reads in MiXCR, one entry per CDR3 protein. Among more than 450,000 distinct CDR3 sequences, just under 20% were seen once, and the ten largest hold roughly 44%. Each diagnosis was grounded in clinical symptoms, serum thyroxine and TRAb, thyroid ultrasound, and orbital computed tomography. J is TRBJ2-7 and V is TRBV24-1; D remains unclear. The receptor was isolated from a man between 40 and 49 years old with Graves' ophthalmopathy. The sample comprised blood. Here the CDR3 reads CATSDSSSSYEQYF. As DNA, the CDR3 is TGTGCCACCAGTGATTCCAGCTCTTCCTACGAGCAGTACTTC.